The 21 T cell receptor beta chains listed next were all sequenced from one sample in a study of early T cells in non-severe SARS-CoV-2 infection. From the 5' RACE reads, TCRdb called clonotypes with MiXCR, one entry per CDR3 protein. Of 55,000 to 80,000 distinct CDR3 sequences listed, roughly an eighth are singletons. This specimen was whole blood, taken at baseline. The source is an adult who was a healthcare worker with PCR-confirmed SARS-CoV-2 infection or an uninfected control (not recorded which).

This clonotype showed up just once. This chain connects TRBV29-1 to TRBJ1-4; 7 bases agree with TRBD1. Germline CDR1 is SQVTM and CDR2 is ANQGSEA. Trimming took 7 bases from V and 8 from J; bases not matched to a gene: 4. The CDR3 sequence is 11 residues long. The CDR3 protein is CSALDREKLFF. In DNA, the CDR3 is TGCAGCGCTTTGGACAGGGAAAAACTGTTTTTT.

This chain uses TRBV6-2 or TRBV6-3 with TRBJ2-1; unclear D gene. CDR1 is MNHEY, CDR2 SVGEGT, per germline. The CDR3 spans 14 residues. V shed 2 bases and J shed 0 bases, with 5 bases lying between them. DNA of the CDR3: TGTGCCAGCAGTTACGCGGTCTCCTACAATGAGCAGTTCTTC. Translating gives CASSYAVSYNEQFF.

The chain couples TRBV10-3 to TRBJ1-2, with D hard to call. CDR1 is ENHRY, CDR2 SYGVKD, per germline. V lost 4 bases to trimming and J lost 5 bases, with 5 bases between them. The CDR3 covers 11 residues. CDR3 coding DNA: TGTGCCATCAGTGCGCATTATGGCTACACCTTC. This encodes CAISAHYGYTF.

This clonotype was counted between two and nine times. The CDR3 DNA follows: TGTGCCAGCAGCTCGGACGGAGGGGGCTACGAGCAGTACTTC. This gives the protein CASSSDGGGYEQYF. This chain uses TRBV7-2 with TRBJ2-7, with D perhaps given as TRBD1 or TRBD2 (6 bases each). V shed 4 bases and J shed 3 bases, with 13 bases lying between them. Germline V gene data show CDR1 as SGHTA and CDR2 as FQGNSA. This CDR3 contains 14 residues.

The V call is TRBV7-6, the J call TRBJ2-2; unclear D gene. V lost 1 base and J 7 bases, leaving 7 bases between the germline ends. The CDR3 has 13 residues. The germline gives CDR1 SGHVS, CDR2 FNYEAQ. CDR3 loop: CASSLVGVGELFF. Written as DNA, the CDR3 is TGTGCCAGCAGCTTAGTGGGCGTCGGGGAGCTGTTTTTT.

The chain is built from TRBV27 and TRBJ1-5; D is unclear. Germline CDR1 is MNHEY and CDR2 is SMNVEV (reference sequence). The CDR3 consists of 13 residues. V was shortened by 0 bases and J by 4 bases, with 4 bases between the two germline ends. CDR3 protein: CASSLSGNQPQHF. The CDR3 DNA reads as TGTGCCAGCAGTTTATCGGGGAATCAGCCCCAGCATTTT.

This clonotype was counted ten times or more. The chain recombines TRBV20-1 with TRBJ1-1; TRBD1 matches 8 bases. The CDR3 spans 15 residues. The V and J ends lost 6 bases and 5 bases, in that order; junction bases with no gene match: 14. CDR1 and CDR2 from the germline V gene are DFQATT and SNEGSKA (reference sequence). CDR3 sequence reads: CSAPHGQGGRTEAFF. The CDR3 coding sequence is TGCAGTGCCCCTCACGGACAGGGTGGGAGGACTGAAGCTTTCTTT.

This clonotype was detected only a few times. V is TRBV10-3 and J is TRBJ1-1; no reliable D call. The V end was cut by 7 bases, the J end by 1 base, with 10 bases between. This CDR3 has 13 residues. Germline lookup yields CDR1 ENHRY and CDR2 SYGVKD. Here the CDR3 reads CAITERENTEAFF. CDR3 bases: TGTGCCATCACCGAAAGGGAGAACACTGAAGCTTTCTTT.

The V and J genes are TRBV20-1 and TRBJ1-4; D may be TRBD1 (6 bases). The germline V gene encodes CDR1 DFQATT and CDR2 SNEGSKA (reference sequence). Trimming cost V 3 bases and J 7 bases, with 12 bases left between them. The CDR3 contains 13 residues. This chain's CDR3 is CSASPDRTEKLFF. In nucleotides, the CDR3 is TGCAGTGCTAGCCCGGACAGAACTGAAAAACTGTTTTTT.

This clonotype was recorded at least ten times. The gene calls are TRBV15 and TRBJ2-4; TRBD2 is a possible D gene (7 bases). The V gene lost 3 bases and the J gene lost 1 base, with 22 bases spanning the gap. This CDR3 region has 19 residues. CDR1 is LNHNV and CDR2 is YYDKDF in the germline V gene (reference sequence). Here the CDR3 DNA reads TGTGCCACCAGCAGGGAGGCCGGGACGGGGGGCTCCGCCAAAAACATTCAGTACTTC. As protein: CATSREAGTGGSAKNIQYF. Full variable domain (remainder filled in from reference TRBV15 and TRBJ2-4): DAMVIQNPRYQVTQFGKPVTLSCSQTLNHNVMYWYQQKSSQAPKLLFHYYDKDFNNEADTPDNFQSRRPNTSFCFLDIRSPGLGDTAMYLCATSREAGTGGSAKNIQYFGAGTRLSVL.

The sample holds a few counts of this clonotype. Here the CDR3 reads CASSPPVGAVNEQYF. CDR3 coding DNA: TGTGCCAGCTCACCACCGGTTGGAGCGGTGAACGAGCAGTACTTC. The chain joins TRBV18 to TRBJ2-7; TRBD2 might be the D (5 bases). Germline V CDR1 and CDR2: KGHSH, LQKENI. Trimming cost V 0 bases and J 5 bases, with 14 bases left between them. CDR3 length: 15 amino acids.

There are a few counts of this clonotype. The chain is built from TRBV5-1 and TRBJ1-2, with a tentative D call TRBD1 (5 bases). The germline V gene encodes CDR1 SGHRS and CDR2 YFSETQ. CDR3 length equals 12 residues. V lost 0 bases and J lost 8, with 8 bases in between. In DNA, the CDR3 is TGCGCCAGCAGCTTGGATGGGGACGGCTACACCTTC. Amino acids: CASSLDGDGYTF.

This clonotype was seen more than once but under ten times. V is TRBV29-1 and J is TRBJ1-1; tentatively, D is TRBD1 (6 bases). V was pared by 3 bases and J by 5 bases, with 22 bases between. Per germline, CDR1 SQVTM and CDR2 ANQGSEA. The CDR3 length is 16 residues. The CDR3 sequence is CSVEKFWGRGETEAFF. CDR3 sequence (DNA): TGCAGCGTTGAGAAGTTCTGGGGGCGCGGAGAGACTGAAGCTTTCTTT. Full variable domain (rest looked up from reference TRBV29-1 and TRBJ1-1): SAVISQKPSRDICQRGTSLTIQCQVDSQVTMMFWYRQQPGQSLTLIATANQGSEATYESGFVIDKFPISRPNLTFSTLTVSNMSPEDSSIYLCSVEKFWGRGETEAFFGQGTRLTVV.

This chain joins TRBV27 and TRBJ2-1; D perhaps matches TRBD2 (6 bases). Per the germline V gene, CDR1 is MNHEY and CDR2 is SMNVEV (reference sequence). This CDR3 spans 15 amino acids. Trimming removed 4 bases at V and 2 bases at J, with 12 bases between. CDR3 DNA: TGTGCCAGCAGTTCAACGGGAGAAACCTACAATGAGCAGTTCTTC. Translated: CASSSTGETYNEQFF.

This clonotype was counted between two and nine times. The chain is built from TRBV20-1 and TRBJ1-3; D might be TRBD1 (6 bases). CDR1 is DFQATT, CDR2 SNEGSKA, per germline (reference sequence). Trimming removed 1 base from V and 2 bases from J, with 9 bases in between. This CDR3 comprises 14 residues. CDR3 sequence (DNA): TGCAGTGCTAGAGGGGGGGCAGCTGGAAACACCATATATTTT. It yields the protein CSARGGAAGNTIYF.

This clonotype was counted at least ten times. V gene TRBV11-2 combines with J gene TRBJ2-1; no clear D. Germline values: CDR1 SGHAT, CDR2 FQNNGV. The CDR3 has 14 residues. Trimming left V 1 base short and J 7 bases short, with 11 bases between. As DNA, the CDR3 is TGTGCCAGCAGCTTAGGCTACCTTCCAAATGAGCAGTTCTTC. Translation gives CASSLGYLPNEQFF.

This clonotype was seen a handful of times. This chain links TRBV7-2 with TRBJ2-3; 12 bases match TRBD1. From germline, CDR1 is SGHTA and CDR2 FQGNSA. Trimming took 5 bases from V and 4 from J; bases not matched to a gene: 7. The length of the CDR3 is 16 residues. The CDR3 region has the DNA TGTGCCAGCAGCATCCACCGGGACAGGGGGCCAGATACGCAGTATTTT. Translation: CASSIHRDRGPDTQYF.

This clonotype was detected only a few times. The CDR3 DNA reads TGTGCCAGCAGTTACCGGGTAGAGACCTATAATTCACCCCTCCACTTT. This gives the protein CASSYRVETYNSPLHF. The chain is built from TRBV6-5 and TRBJ1-6, with D unclear. Germline V gene sequence: CDR1 MNHEY, CDR2 SVGAGI. V gave up 2 bases and J gave up 2 bases, with 10 bases separating them. This CDR3 contains 16 residues.

In this sample, this clonotype turned up a few times. The V and J genes are TRBV2 and TRBJ2-6; D remains unclear. In germline, CDR1 is SNHLY, CDR2 FYNNEI. The V gene lost 3 bases and the J gene lost 0 bases, with 15 bases spanning the gap. This CDR3 has 18 residues. CDR3 amino acids: CASSDSGLSLSGANVLTF. The CDR3 DNA is TGTGCCAGCAGTGATTCAGGTCTATCTCTCTCTGGGGCCAACGTCCTGACTTTC.

The chain uses TRBV5-1 and TRBJ2-7; 10 positions match TRBD1. Germline trimming cut 4 bases from V and 3 bases from J; bases unmatched to any gene: 10. CDR1 is SGHRS, CDR2 YFSETQ, per germline. CDR3 length: 16 residues. The CDR3 nucleotides read TGCGCCAGCAGCGTGACAGGGGGCCAGGGAGTCTACGAGCAGTACTTC. Encoded protein: CASSVTGGQGVYEQYF.

The chain uses TRBV10-3 and TRBJ2-2; D may be TRBD1 (6 bases). The V end was cut by 0 bases, the J end by 1 base, with 9 bases between. Per the germline V gene, CDR1 is ENHRY and CDR2 is SYGVKD. The CDR3 has 16 residues. CDR3 DNA: TGTGCCATCAGTGAGTCGGGACATGGGAACACCGGGGAGCTGTTTTTT. This sequence encodes CAISESGHGNTGELFF.